This T cell receptor beta chain comes out of a study of CD8+ T cells in alopecia areata. Trimming took 8 bases from V and 7 from J, leaving 11 bases between them. This CDR3 contains 12 residues. Germline assignment: CDR1 MNHEY and CDR2 SMNVEV (reference sequence). This clone was counted a few times. RNA extraction and reverse transcription yielded cDNA as sequencing template. TCRdb's copy holds only in-frame clones and misses some; the assay was immunoSEQ multiplex PCR. Of 200,000 to 250,000 clones in the sample, 67% are singletons; the top ten hold 1% to 1.5%. This sequence joins TRBV27 and TRBJ1-4; D remains ambiguous. This receptor was taken from a human donor with alopecia areata. Material: CD4+ T cells sorted from blood, obtained at week 0. The CDR3 nucleotides are TGTGCCAGCGGGCGGAGAGGTGAAAAACTGTTTTTT. Protein: CASGRRGEKLFF.